This T cell receptor (beta chain) is drawn from a study of cytomegalovirus exposure and HLA in healthy donors. Profiled with immunoSEQ multiplex PCR; TCRdb holds only in-frame clones, not every one. The data contain about 97,000 clones, less than 95% of them singletons. This clone was detected ten times or more. Germline CDR1 MNHEY, CDR2 SMNVEV (reference sequence). Trimming removed 7 bases from V and 1 base from J; junction bases left unmatched: 13. The CDR3 covers 17 residues. Sequenced: PBMCs. The TCR originated in a woman aged 18-29 years in good health and CMV-seronegative. The genes are TRBV27 and TRBJ1-2; 9 bases fit TRBD1. CDR3 in DNA: TGTGCCAGCACCTTAAACGGAGGGACAGGGCTTAACTATGGCTACACCTTC. Protein: CASTLNGGTGLNYGYTF.